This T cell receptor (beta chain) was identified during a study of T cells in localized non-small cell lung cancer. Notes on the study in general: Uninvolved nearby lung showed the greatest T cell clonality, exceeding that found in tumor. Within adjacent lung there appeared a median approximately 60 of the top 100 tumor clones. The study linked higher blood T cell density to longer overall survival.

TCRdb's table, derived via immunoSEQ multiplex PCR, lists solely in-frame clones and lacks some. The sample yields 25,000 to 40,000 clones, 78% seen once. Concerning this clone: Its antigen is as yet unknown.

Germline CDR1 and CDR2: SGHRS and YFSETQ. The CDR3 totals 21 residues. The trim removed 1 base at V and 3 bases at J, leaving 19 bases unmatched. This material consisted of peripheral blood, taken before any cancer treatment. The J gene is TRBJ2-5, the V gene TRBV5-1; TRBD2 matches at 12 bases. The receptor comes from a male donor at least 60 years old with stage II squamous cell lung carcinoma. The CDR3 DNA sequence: TGCGCCAGCAGCTTGAGACCCGCCACGCTTCTAGCGGGAGGGCAGAAAGAGACCCAGTACTTC. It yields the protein CASSLRPATLLAGGQKETQYF.